The 25 T cell receptor beta chains given below trace back to one sample, sequenced in a study of OX40 agonist ivuxolimab in advanced cancers. The protocol was immunoSEQ multiplex PCR, while the TCRdb copy is restricted to in-frame clones and leaves out a portion. The data show some 58,000 clones, around 93% seen once. Sequenced here: CD4+ or CD8+ T cells sorted from blood, sampled in a trial of the OX40 agonist ivuxolimab. These TCRs come from an adult with an advanced solid tumor such as melanoma, head and neck, liver or kidney cancer.

A note on this clone: In the same sample, other DNA sequences code for this CDR3. The rearrangement joins TRBV18 to TRBJ2-1, with 11 nucleotides matching TRBD1. This CDR3 has 14 residues. V trimming: 3 bases; J trimming: 7 bases; junction bases outside the gene matches: 2. CDR1 KGHSH and CDR2 LQKENI come from the germline V gene. The CDR3 loop is CASSPRDRGNEQFF. DNA for the CDR3: TGTGCCAGCTCACCCCGGGACAGGGGGAATGAGCAGTTCTTC. Full variable domain (missing parts from reference TRBV18 and TRBJ2-1): NAGVMQNPRHLVRRRGQEARLRCSPMKGHSHVYWYRQLPEEGLKFMVYLQKENIIDESGMPKERFSAEFPKEGPSILRIQQVVRGDSAAYFCASSPRDRGNEQFFGPGTRLTVL.

The rearrangement joins TRBV19 to TRBJ2-2; maybe TRBD1 (5 bases). Germline V lookup: CDR1 LNHDA, CDR2 SQIVND (reference sequence). The length of the CDR3 is 16 residues. With 2 bases removed from V and 4 bases from J, the gap between germline ends came to 14 bases. CDR3 nucleotides: TGTGCCAGTAGTATATGGTTGTCAGGGCTCACCGGGGAGCTGTTTTTT. It encodes CASSIWLSGLTGELFF.

The rearrangement uses TRBV6-6 and TRBJ2-7, with D hard to call. V lost 0 bases and J 2 bases, leaving 11 bases between the germline ends. The CDR3 totals 15 residues. Per germline, CDR1 MNHNY and CDR2 SVGAGI (reference sequence). DNA for the CDR3: TGTGCCAGCAGTTACTCGTGGGAAAACACCTACGAGCAGTACTTC. Its translation is CASSYSWENTYEQYF.

CDR3 sequence reads: CASSLEGDSTDTQYF. The CDR3 DNA sequence: TGTGCCAGCAGCTTGGAAGGGGATAGCACAGATACGCAGTATTTT. J is TRBJ2-3 and V is TRBV5-8; D may be TRBD1 (5 bases). The CDR3 is 15 amino acids. V lost 0 bases and J 0 bases, leaving 8 bases between the germline ends. The germline gives CDR1 SGHTS, CDR2 YDEGEE.

V gene TRBV2 combines with J gene TRBJ2-1, with D perhaps TRBD1 (6 bases). Germline V gene data show CDR1 as SNHLY and CDR2 as FYNNEI. The CDR3 totals 14 residues. V gave up 6 bases and J gave up 3 bases, with 12 bases separating them. The CDR3 protein is CASRAGTFYNEQFF. Written as DNA, the CDR3 is TGTGCCAGCAGGGCCGGGACATTCTACAATGAGCAGTTCTTC.

The chain carries TRBV28 and TRBJ2-5; D unclear. V was shortened by 3 bases and J by 1 base, with 6 bases between the two germline ends. Germline CDR1 and CDR2: MDHEN and SYDVKM. This CDR3 contains 13 residues. This chain's CDR3 is CASSFLAQETQYF. CDR3 DNA sequence: TGTGCCAGCAGTTTCCTCGCCCAAGAGACCCAGTACTTC. Full variable domain (rest looked up from reference TRBV28 and TRBJ2-5): DVKVTQSSRYLVKRTGEKVFLECVQDMDHENMFWYRQDPGLGLRLIYFSYDVKMKEKGDIPEGYSVSREKKERFSLILESASTNQTSMYLCASSFLAQETQYFGPGTRLLVL.

The chain joins TRBV15 to TRBJ2-1; the D is unclear. Trimming pared 0 bases from V and 3 bases from J, leaving 9 bases between. Germline loops: CDR1 LNHNV, CDR2 YYDKDF (reference sequence). This CDR3 comprises 15 residues. CDR3 nucleotides: TGTGCCACCAGCAGAGATTTGGGGATCTACAATGAGCAGTTCTTC. It translates to CATSRDLGIYNEQFF.

V gene TRBV6-1 combines with J gene TRBJ1-2; D gene uncertain. The CDR3 extends over 16 amino acids. The germline V gene has CDR1 MNHNS and CDR2 SASEGT. V shed 1 base and J shed 2 bases, with 14 bases lying between them. The CDR3 reads CASSEEVGIVNYGYTF. In DNA, the CDR3 is TGTGCCAGCAGTGAAGAGGTAGGGATTGTGAACTATGGCTACACCTTC.

The rearrangement links TRBV10-2 to TRBJ2-7; D may be TRBD1 (5 bases). This CDR3 region has 15 residues. Germline assignment: CDR1 WSHSY and CDR2 SAAADI. V was pared by 3 bases and J by 3 bases, with 15 bases between. As DNA, the CDR3 is TGCGCCAGCAGTGAAAGGGGTTCCGTTATCTACGAGCAGTACTTC. This encodes CASSERGSVIYEQYF.

This CDR3 is CATSGTVNTEAFF. DNA of the CDR3: TGTGCCACCTCCGGGACCGTGAACACTGAAGCTTTCTTT. The chain carries TRBV7-9 and TRBJ1-1; D is perhaps TRBD1 (5 bases). Trimming left V 10 bases short and J 0 bases short, with 12 bases between. CDR3 size: 13 residues. Germline assignment: CDR1 SEHNR and CDR2 FQNEAQ (reference sequence).

The chain uses TRBV25-1 and TRBJ2-2; TRBD1 agrees at 9 bases. The V segment lost 5 bases and the J segment 5 bases; nucleotides outside the gene matches: 6. This CDR3 is 15 amino acids long. Germline CDR1 MGHDK, CDR2 SYGVNS. CDR3 in DNA: TGTGCCAGCAGTCCCACGACAGGGGGTACCGGGGAGCTGTTTTTT. Translating it yields CASSPTTGGTGELFF.

The J gene is TRBJ2-3, the V gene TRBV25-1, with a weak D call TRBD2 (5 bases). The CDR3 extends over 14 amino acids. Trimming stripped 6 bases from V and 4 bases from J, with 14 bases between. In germline, CDR1 is MGHDK, CDR2 SYGVNS. CDR3: CASRELGSADTQYF. CDR3 sequence (DNA): TGTGCCAGCAGGGAGCTGGGGAGCGCAGATACGCAGTATTTT.

This sequence joins TRBV27 and TRBJ2-2; 11 bases match TRBD2. This CDR3 comprises 17 residues. Germline trimming cut 5 bases from V and 2 bases from J; bases unmatched to any gene: 7. Germline lookup yields CDR1 MNHEY and CDR2 SMNVEV (reference sequence). Here the CDR3 reads CASSKTSGESNTGELFF. CDR3 DNA sequence: TGTGCCAGCAGTAAGACTAGCGGGGAATCTAACACCGGGGAGCTGTTTTTT.

In its sample, this clone was seen once. The chain employs TRBV4-3 and TRBJ2-3; D is uncertain. The germline CDR1 and CDR2 sequences are LGHNA and YSLEER. The CDR3 is made up of 14 amino acids. V was trimmed by 0 bases and J by 2 bases, leaving 6 bases between them. As DNA, the CDR3 is TGCGCCAGCAGCCAAGAATACGTCACAGATACGCAGTATTTT. Encoded protein: CASSQEYVTDTQYF.

The chain uses TRBV29-1 and TRBJ2-2, with 10 bases aligning to TRBD1. This CDR3 has 14 residues. Germline V CDR1 and CDR2: SQVTM, ANQGSEA. With 7 bases clipped from V and 3 bases from J, the junction kept 5 bases outside the gene matches. CDR3 protein: CSGRQGADTGELFF. Here the CDR3 DNA reads TGCAGCGGGAGACAGGGGGCGGACACCGGGGAGCTGTTTTTT.

This clone was recorded once. J is TRBJ2-1 and V is TRBV6-6, with a possible D match to TRBD1 (5 bases). The CDR3 runs 12 residues. Trimming left V 5 bases short and J 6 bases short, with 8 bases between. The germline V gene has CDR1 MNHNY and CDR2 SVGAGI (reference sequence). CDR3 DNA: TGTGCCAGCAGTCTCAGGGTCAATGAGCAGTTCTTC. Protein sequence: CASSLRVNEQFF.

The chain carries TRBV10-2 and TRBJ2-4; TRBD1 might be the D (5 bases). Germline values: CDR1 WSHSY, CDR2 SAAADI. Trimming took off 6 bases at V and 7 bases at J, with 13 bases between the two ends. The CDR3 loop spans 13 amino acids. The DNA for the CDR3 is TGCGCCAGCAGGACGGAACAGGCGAACATTCAGTACTTC. Encoded protein: CASRTEQANIQYF.

As to this clone: This sample also contains other DNA sequences that code for the same CDR3. This chain connects TRBV30 to TRBJ2-7; D unresolved. The CDR3 extends over 13 amino acids. Germline V CDR1 and CDR2: GTSNPN, SVGIG (reference sequence). V was pared by 0 bases and J by 2 bases, with 8 bases between. The CDR3 nucleotides read TGTGCCTGGAGTGTGCAGTCAGCCTACGAGCAGTACTTC. It is translated as CAWSVQSAYEQYF.

The chain links TRBV7-2 to TRBJ2-6, with TRBD2 matching 11 bases. Trimming took 6 bases from V and 2 from J; bases not matched to a gene: 6. This CDR3 is built from 17 residues. The germline V gene encodes CDR1 SGHTA and CDR2 FQGNSA. The CDR3 DNA reads as TGTGCCAGCAGACCTAATAGCGGGGGGGCTGGGGCCAACGTCCTGACTTTC. The encoded protein is CASRPNSGGAGANVLTF.

The chain recombines TRBV6-5 with TRBJ2-2; D remains unclear. The CDR3 consists of 16 residues. Germline V CDR1 and CDR2: MNHEY, SVGAGI. The germline V and J ends were trimmed by 3 bases and 0 bases, with 11 bases remaining between them. The CDR3 here is CASSYTATSNTGELFF. The CDR3, as DNA: TGTGCCAGCAGTTATACTGCGACATCGAACACCGGGGAGCTGTTTTTT.

The chain recombines TRBV19 with TRBJ1-5; perhaps TRBD1 as D (5 bases). The CDR3 spans 20 residues. Germline V gene data show CDR1 as LNHDA and CDR2 as SQIVND (reference sequence). Trimming removed 1 base at V and 2 bases at J, with 24 bases between. The CDR3 DNA reads as TGTGCCAGTAGTATAGTAGGAGGGTCACAGGTCCTGCGGGGCAATCAGCCCCAGCATTTT. Amino acid sequence: CASSIVGGSQVLRGNQPQHF.

The chain is built from TRBV2 and TRBJ1-2; the match to TRBD1 covers 8 bases. The CDR3 sequence is 12 residues long. V gave up 5 bases and J gave up 6 bases; unmatched junction bases: 2. The germline gives CDR1 SNHLY, CDR2 FYNNEI. CDR3 region: CASSTGQDGYTF. DNA of the CDR3: TGTGCCAGCAGTACGGGACAGGATGGCTACACCTTC.

V and J are TRBV21-1 and TRBJ1-4. TRBV21-1 is tagged as a pseudogene. The CDR3 has 15 residues. The CDR3 reads CASSETWGMCEKLFF. The CDR3 DNA follows: TGTGCCAGCAGCGAGACGTGGGGGATGTGTGAAAAACTGTTTTTT.

Only a few counts were recorded for this clone. The rearrangement uses TRBV2 and TRBJ2-7, with 10 nucleotides matching TRBD1. After removal of 7 bases from V and 2 bases from J, the junction contained 17 bases not matched to a gene. In germline, CDR1 is SNHLY, CDR2 FYNNEI. The CDR3 consists of 18 residues. This CDR3 reads CASIRRQGAGESPYEQYF. The CDR3 coding sequence is TGTGCCAGCATTAGGCGACAGGGGGCCGGGGAAAGTCCCTACGAGCAGTACTTC.

The sample holds one count of this clone. This rearrangement joins TRBV5-1 to TRBJ2-5; 7 bases line up with TRBD1. Germline V gene lookup returns CDR1 SGHRS and CDR2 YFSETQ. This CDR3 spans 15 amino acids. Trimming cost V 0 bases and J 9 bases; bases outside gene matches: 11. CDR3 loop: CASSLGQGRQGSQYF. Here the CDR3 DNA reads TGCGCCAGCAGCTTGGGACAGGGTAGGCAGGGGTCCCAGTACTTC.